The 18 T cell receptor beta chains presented below share a single source sample, sequenced in a study of somatic reversion in DOCK8 deficiency. TRB libraries came from one-step amplicon PCR on around 90 ng genomic DNA with EuroClonality-NGS primers. TCRdb re-analysed the multiplex PCR reads in MiXCR, keeping a single row per CDR3 protein. The table lists some 2,400 distinct CDR3 sequences, 20% to 30% of them singletons. Sequencing was performed on peripheral blood. The receptors stem from a human donor in good health.

This clonotype is medium-sized (0.01 to 0.1%) in the sample. The rearrangement uses TRBV3-1 and TRBJ1-1; D not certain. Trimming pared 1 base from V and 4 bases from J, leaving 10 bases between. Germline V lookup: CDR1 LGHDT, CDR2 YNNKEL (reference sequence). The CDR3 loop spans 14 amino acids. The CDR3 DNA is TGTGCCAGCAGCCAAGTTTCATTCGGCACTGAAGCTTTCTTT. It codes for CASSQVSFGTEAFF.

In the case of this clonotype: A much larger clone sits a single nucleotide away, making a read error possible. The genes are TRBV12-3 or TRBV12-4 and TRBJ2-6; D gene ambiguous. CDR3 size: 13 residues. The CDR3 region has the DNA TGTGCCAGCAGTTTATCTGAGGCCAACGTCCTGACTTTC. This translates into CASSLSEANVLTF.

Worth noting for this clonotype: A single base separates this from a much larger clone, so it may be a read error. The J gene is TRBJ1-1, the V gene TRBV5-4; no reliable D call. CDR1 and CDR2 from the germline V gene are SGHNT and YYREEE (reference sequence). This CDR3 has 13 residues. Deletions cut 4 bases from V and 6 bases from J, with 13 bases between. CDR3 amino acids: CASSPYNRPEAFF. The CDR3 coding sequence is TGTGCCAGCAGCCCCTACAATAGGCCTGAAGCTTTCTTT. Together with reference TRBV5-4 and TRBJ1-1, the CDR3 gives the full variable domain: ETGVTQSPTHLIKTRGQQVTLRCSSQSGHNTVSWYQQALGQGPQFIFQYYREEENGRGNFPPRFSGLQFPNYSSELNVNALELDDSALYLCASSPYNRPEAFFGQGTRLTVV.

The V and J genes are TRBV13 and TRBJ1-1; perhaps TRBD1 as D (6 bases). Trimming removed 4 bases at V and 6 bases at J, with 21 bases between. The CDR3 is made up of 16 amino acids. CDR1 and CDR2 from the germline V gene are PRHDT and FYEKMQ (reference sequence). For the CDR3, the DNA is TGTGCCAGCAGCTCAATTCCCAGGGGATCGTCGTCTGAAGCTTTCTTT. Translation: CASSSIPRGSSSEAFF. The full variable domain, with the rest looked up from reference TRBV13 and TRBJ1-1, is AAGVIQSPRHLIKEKRETATLKCYPIPRHDTVYWYQQGPGQDPQFLISFYEKMQSDKGSIPDRFSAQQFSDYHSELNMSSLELGDSALYFCASSSIPRGSSSEAFFGQGTRLTVV.

The chain joins TRBV19 to TRBJ2-1; 7 bases line up with TRBD2. The CDR3 is 17 residues long. V dropped 1 base and J dropped 4; count of bases not matched to a gene: 10. Looked up from germline, CDR1 is LNHDA and CDR2 is SQIVND (reference sequence). The CDR3 spells CASSIALLGGLYNEQFF. The CDR3 nucleotides are TGTGCCAGTAGTATAGCCCTTTTGGGGGGGTTGTACAATGAGCAGTTCTTC. Combining the CDR3 with reference TRBV19 and TRBJ2-1 gives the whole variable domain DGGITQSPKYLFRKEGQNVTLSCEQNLNHDAMYWYRQDPGQGLRLIYYSQIVNDFQKGDIAEGYSVSREKKESFPLTVTSAQKNPTAFYLCASSIALLGGLYNEQFFGPGTRLTVL.

By share of the sample, this clonotype is medium-sized. The chain carries TRBV30 and TRBJ2-7; D perhaps matches TRBD1 (6 bases). The CDR3 extends over 13 amino acids. Trimming pared 3 bases from V and 0 bases from J, leaving 9 bases between. Germline CDR1 is GTSNPN and CDR2 is SVGIG (reference sequence). CDR3 in amino acids: CAWRRDISYEQYF. The DNA for the CDR3 is TGTGCCTGGAGACGGGACATCTCCTACGAGCAGTACTTC.

This sequence joins TRBV20-1 and TRBJ1-5; D unresolved. This CDR3 has 16 amino acids. Germline-derived CDR1 and CDR2 are DFQATT and SNEGSKA (reference sequence). Trimming stripped 1 base from V and 3 bases from J, with 16 bases between. DNA for the CDR3: TGCAGTGCTAGAGGGTTATTGGGCCCATCCAATCAGCCCCAGCATTTT. Its translation is CSARGLLGPSNQPQHF.

This clonotype occurred a few times. The genes are TRBV27 and TRBJ1-1, with 8 bases that match TRBD1. Unmatched junction bases numbered 5, after V lost 7 bases and J lost 1 base. CDR1 is MNHEY and CDR2 is SMNVEV in the germline V gene (reference sequence). This CDR3 contains 14 residues. The CDR3 protein is CASNRQGPNTEAFF. CDR3 in DNA: TGTGCCAGCAACAGACAGGGGCCGAACACTGAAGCTTTCTTT.

This clonotype has only a few counts. J is TRBJ2-1 and V is TRBV4-2; perhaps D is TRBD1 or TRBD2 (7 bases each). There are 18 residues in the CDR3. The ends were cut back, 0 bases at V and 8 bases at J, with 23 bases in the middle. Germline assignment: CDR1 LGHNA and CDR2 YNFKEQ. The CDR3, as DNA: TGTGCCAGCAGCCAAGATCCCTTCGGGGGGACAGAATTCGATGAGCAGTTCTTC. The encoded protein is CASSQDPFGGTEFDEQFF.

Within the sample, this clonotype is medium-sized (0.01 to 0.1%). The gene calls are TRBV30 and TRBJ2-1; D may be TRBD1 (6 bases). The V end lost 0 bases, the J end lost 9 bases, and 9 bases lay between the germline ends. From germline, CDR1 is GTSNPN and CDR2 SVGIG (reference sequence). The CDR3 contains 12 residues. The CDR3 loop is CAWSVLTGEQFF. CDR3 DNA: TGTGCCTGGAGTGTACTGACAGGTGAGCAGTTCTTC. The complete variable domain, with remaining parts taken from reference TRBV30 and TRBJ2-1, reads SQTIHQWPATLVQPVGSPLSLECTVEGTSNPNLYWYRQAAGRGLQLLFYSVGIGQISSEVPQNLSASRPQDRQFILSSKKLLLSDSGFYLCAWSVLTGEQFFGPGTRLTVL.

This clonotype came up a few times. The gene calls are TRBV9 and TRBJ1-1; tentatively, D is TRBD1 (6 bases). Germline assignment: CDR1 SGDLS and CDR2 YYNGEE. Trimming removed 6 bases at V and 0 bases at J, with 18 bases between. This CDR3 contains 16 residues. The CDR3 reads CASTAGASAMNTEAFF. The CDR3 DNA follows: TGTGCCAGCACCGCGGGGGCCTCCGCTATGAACACTGAAGCTTTCTTT.

This clonotype was observed a few times. This chain uses TRBV13 with TRBJ1-1; no clear D. The CDR3 consists of 13 residues. V lost 5 bases and J lost 5, with 12 bases in between. Germline assignment: CDR1 PRHDT and CDR2 FYEKMQ (reference sequence). CDR3 DNA sequence: TGTGCCAGCAGCCCGGGCGCGAAGACTGAAGCTTTCTTT. Encoded protein: CASSPGAKTEAFF.

The J gene is TRBJ1-1, the V gene TRBV7-3; D remains ambiguous. Trimming stripped 7 bases from V and 0 bases from J, with 12 bases between. The CDR3 contains 14 residues. Germline values: CDR1 SGHTA, CDR2 FQGTGA. The DNA of the CDR3 is TGTGCCAGCAAGGCCACCGCTATGAACACTGAAGCTTTCTTT. Protein: CASKATAMNTEAFF.

This chain connects TRBV6-2 or TRBV6-3 to TRBJ1-1; D remains ambiguous. V lost 5 bases and J lost 8, with 9 bases in between. The germline CDR1 and CDR2 sequences are MNHEY and SVGEGT. The CDR3 contains 11 residues. The CDR3, as DNA: TGTGCCAGCAGTCCGGGCCTAGAAGCTTTCTTT. This codes for CASSPGLEAFF.

In this sample, this clonotype is large (0.1 to 1%). For the CDR3, the DNA is TGTGCCAGTAGTATCCTGTTGGGGGAATATCAGCCCCAGCATTTT. Translating it yields CASSILLGEYQPQHF. V gene TRBV19 combines with J gene TRBJ1-5; D might be TRBD1 (5 bases). The germline V and J ends were trimmed by 3 bases and 5 bases, with 14 bases remaining between them. Germline-derived CDR1 and CDR2 are LNHDA and SQIVND (reference sequence). This CDR3 comprises 15 residues.

A few counts support this clonotype. Just one base apart from a much larger clone, this may be a read error. V usage is TRBV19 and J usage is TRBJ1-5; D not resolved. This CDR3 is 14 amino acids long. The germline V gene has CDR1 LNHDA and CDR2 SQIVND (reference sequence). The V end was cut by 9 bases, the J end by 6 bases, with 18 bases between. CDR3 residues: CASSGASGSQPQHF. The DNA for the CDR3 is TGTGCCAGCTCAGGAGCTTCGGGCAGTCAGCCCCAGCATTTT.

Concerning this clonotype: One base away lies a much larger clone, so this may be a sequencing read error. CDR3 coding DNA: TGTGCCAGCAGACAGGGGAACACTGAAACTTTCTTT. Translating gives CASRQGNTETFF. This sequence joins TRBV3-1 and TRBJ1-1; 7 bases match TRBD1. CDR3 length equals 12 residues. CDR1 is LGHDT, CDR2 YNNKEL, per germline (reference sequence).

This clonotype was counted only a few times. The gene calls are TRBV7-8 and TRBJ1-5, with a weak D call TRBD1 (6 bases). The CDR3 sequence is 14 residues long. Germline CDR1 reads SGHVS; CDR2 reads FQNEAQ. V lost 6 bases to trimming and J lost 3 bases, with 12 bases between them. CDR3: CASRGGAHNQPQHF. As DNA, the CDR3 is TGTGCCAGCAGAGGGGGGGCGCACAATCAGCCCCAGCATTTT.